A single T cell receptor beta chain is shown here with its context. The antigen is undetermined. TCRdb reprocessed the reads with MiXCR, giving one entry per CDR3 protein. The data hold about 830,000 distinct CDR3 sequences, with about 30% observed a single time. Germline V gene data show CDR1 as MNHEY and CDR2 as SMNVEV (reference sequence). The junction had 5 bases not matched to a gene; V was cut back by 3 bases and J by 3 bases. The CDR3 runs to 15 residues. This entry belongs to a study of T cell repertoires in cytomegalovirus infection. Sequenced here: cultured CD8+ T cells from PBMCs, sampled from culture after CMV antigen stimulation. The chain combines TRBV27 with TRBJ2-7; 10 bases match TRBD1. The sequence was collected from a human donor in good health (CMV status not recorded). Some clones in this sample may be carry-over from other donors' samples. CDR3 residues: CASSFLRDRGYEQYF. CDR3 in DNA: TGTGCCAGCAGTTTTCTCCGGGACAGGGGCTACGAGCAGTACTTC.